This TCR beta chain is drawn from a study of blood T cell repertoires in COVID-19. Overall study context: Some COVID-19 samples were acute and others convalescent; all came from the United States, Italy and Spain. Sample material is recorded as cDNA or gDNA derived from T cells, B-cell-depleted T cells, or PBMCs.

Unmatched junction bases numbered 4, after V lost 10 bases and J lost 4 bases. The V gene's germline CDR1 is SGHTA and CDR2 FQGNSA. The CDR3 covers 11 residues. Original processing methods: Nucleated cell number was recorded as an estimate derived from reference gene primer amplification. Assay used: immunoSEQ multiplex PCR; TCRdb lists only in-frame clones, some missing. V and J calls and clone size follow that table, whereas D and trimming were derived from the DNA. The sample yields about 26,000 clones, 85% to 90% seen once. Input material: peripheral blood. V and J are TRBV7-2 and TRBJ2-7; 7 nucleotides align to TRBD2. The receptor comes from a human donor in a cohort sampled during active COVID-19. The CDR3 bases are TGTGCCACCGCGGGGGAGTACGAGCAGTACTTC. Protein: CATAGEYEQYF.